This T cell receptor (beta chain) was sequenced for a study of human T cells and chemical hapten exposure. On the study more broadly: Across its approximately 23 weeks, the study gave patients weekly diphenylcyclopropenone doses to the scalp.

Time point described: pre-sensitization, week 0. As to treatment: therapeutic diphenylcyclopropenone sensitization with weekly scalp DPC. This clonotype has only a few counts. In the library, unique molecular identifiers were attached to individual cDNA molecules. TCRdb called the RACE reads again in MiXCR, with one record for every CDR3 protein. The data contain more than 300,000 distinct CDR3 sequences, roughly 4.6% of them singletons. The sequenced sample was whole blood, obtained in connection with sensitization to the hapten diphenylcyclopropenone (DPC). The source of this sequence is a woman in her 50s with alopecia areata. Some clones in this sample may be carry-over from other donors' samples.

The CDR3 DNA is TGTGCCAGCAGTCGGACAGATTTCCTTTATGGCTACACCTTC. It codes for CASSRTDFLYGYTF. This chain joins TRBV6-5 and TRBJ1-2, with D tentatively TRBD1 (6 bases). CDR1 MNHEY and CDR2 SVGAGI come from the germline V gene. The CDR3 sequence is 14 residues long. Trimming stripped 5 bases from V and 5 bases from J, with 15 bases between.